Each of the 10 T cell receptor beta chains below was sequenced from the same sample in a study of patients and donors after allogeneic stem cell transplantation. TCRdb called the RT-PCR reads again in MiXCR, with one record for every CDR3 protein. The sample lists about 960,000 distinct CDR3 sequences; 18% were seen once. The sequenced sample consisted of blood, either unsorted or a sorted T cell fraction (not recorded which). The receptors here all came from a human donor who was either an allogeneic HSCT recipient or a stem cell or donor lymphocyte infusion donor (not recorded which). It is not recorded whose cells these are; they may come from a transplant donor.

This clonotype has just a few counts. V usage is TRBV3-1 and J usage is TRBJ2-4; tentative D call: TRBD2 (5 bases). This CDR3 has 15 residues. CDR1 is LGHDT and CDR2 is YNNKEL in the germline V gene (reference sequence). V was pared by 4 bases and J by 4 bases, with 14 bases between. The CDR3 sequence is CASSPRAGPKNIQYF. The CDR3 DNA follows: TGTGCCAGCAGCCCGAGGGCAGGCCCAAAAAACATTCAGTACTTC.

This chain connects TRBV7-3 to TRBJ2-3; D is ambiguous. CDR3 length equals 15 residues. V lost 0 bases, J lost 6 bases, and 13 bases lay in between. CDR1 is SGHTA, CDR2 FQGTGA, per germline. The DNA for the CDR3 is TGTGCCAGCAGCTTAACCAGCGCGCCGAGTGATACGCAGTATTTT. Its translation: CASSLTSAPSDTQYF. Supplemented by reference TRBV7-3 and TRBJ2-3, the full variable domain reads GAGVSQTPSNKVTEKGKYVELRCDPISGHTALYWYRQSLGQGPEFLIYFQGTGAADDSGLPNDRFFAVRPEGSVSTLKIQRTERGDSAVYLCASSLTSAPSDTQYFGPGTRLTVL.

This clonotype has more than one count but fewer than ten. The chain employs TRBV19 and TRBJ1-4; 8 bases align to TRBD1. V was clipped by 6 bases and J by 8 bases; unmatched bases: 8. The CDR3 loop spans 14 amino acids. CDR1 and CDR2 (germline): LNHDA, SQIVND (reference sequence). The CDR3 spells CASSNTGGGEKLFF. CDR3 nucleotides: TGTGCCAGTAGCAATACAGGGGGAGGCGAAAAACTGTTTTTT.

This clonotype has just one count. The CDR3 DNA is TGTGCCAGCAGTTACGACCCGGGGACACCACTTGTCACTGAAGCTTTCTTT. It codes for CASSYDPGTPLVTEAFF. The V gene is TRBV6-2 or TRBV6-3, the J gene TRBJ1-1; the D gene is possibly TRBD1 (6 bases). The CDR3 totals 17 residues. Trimming took off 2 bases at V and 4 bases at J, with 20 bases between the two ends. Looked up from germline, CDR1 is MNHEY and CDR2 is SVGEGT.

This clonotype was found a few times. CDR3 protein: CSARDGGAGKNIQYF. In DNA form, the CDR3 reads TGCAGTGCTAGAGATGGGGGGGCCGGCAAAAACATTCAGTACTTC. The V gene is TRBV20-1, the J gene TRBJ2-4, with D perhaps TRBD2 (7 bases). The CDR3 extends over 15 amino acids. Trimming removed 0 bases from V and 3 bases from J, with 12 bases in between. Per germline, CDR1 DFQATT and CDR2 SNEGSKA (reference sequence).

The chain is built from TRBV20-1 and TRBJ2-7; 12 bases agree with TRBD2. CDR3 length equals 13 residues. V gave up 6 bases and J gave up 6 bases; unmatched junction bases: 6. Germline CDR1 and CDR2: DFQATT and SNEGSKA (reference sequence). The CDR3 here is CSASTSGSIEQYF. The CDR3 nucleotides read TGCAGTGCGTCGACTAGCGGGAGCATCGAGCAGTACTTC.

The chain carries TRBV5-1 and TRBJ2-5; 7 positions agree with TRBD1. CDR3 size: 18 residues. Looked up from germline, CDR1 is SGHRS and CDR2 is YFSETQ. The V segment lost 4 bases and the J segment 0 bases; nucleotides outside the gene matches: 15. CDR3: CASSPGTVGGSYQETQYF. The CDR3 bases are TGCGCCAGCAGCCCTGGGACAGTTGGGGGATCGTACCAAGAGACCCAGTACTTC.

This clonotype came up many times. The V gene is TRBV4-1, the J gene TRBJ2-1; 10 bases line up with TRBD2. Germline assignment: CDR1 MGHRA and CDR2 YSYEKL. With V trimmed by 0 bases and J by 4 bases, 3 bases remained unmatched. The CDR3 totals 16 residues. This CDR3 reads CASSQERTSGYNEQFF. The CDR3 nucleotides are TGCGCCAGCAGCCAAGAACGGACTAGCGGATACAATGAGCAGTTCTTC.

This rearrangement joins TRBV3-1 to TRBJ2-6, with D perhaps matching TRBD1 (6 bases). Trimming cost V 6 bases and J 4 bases, with 16 bases left between them. The CDR3 is made up of 16 amino acids. Per the germline V gene, CDR1 is LGHDT and CDR2 is YNNKEL (reference sequence). This chain's CDR3 is CASRGHQTIGANVLTF. CDR3 bases: TGTGCCAGCAGGGGACACCAAACGATAGGGGCCAACGTCCTGACTTTC. The variable domain in full, with the rest retrieved from reference TRBV3-1 and TRBJ2-6, is DTAVSQTPKYLVTQMGNDKSIKCEQNLGHDTMYWYKQDSKKFLKIMFSYNNKELIINETVPNRFSPKSPDKAHLNLHINSLELGDSAVYFCASRGHQTIGANVLTFGAGSRLTVL.

There are many counts of this clonotype. The genes are TRBV12-3 or TRBV12-4 and TRBJ2-1, with D perhaps matching TRBD2 (7 bases). The CDR3 has 15 amino acids. Trimming removed 3 bases at V and 4 bases at J, with 13 bases between. DNA for the CDR3: TGTGCCAGCAGTTTCTGGGAGGGGGGATACAATGAGCAGTTCTTC. Amino acid sequence: CASSFWEGGYNEQFF.